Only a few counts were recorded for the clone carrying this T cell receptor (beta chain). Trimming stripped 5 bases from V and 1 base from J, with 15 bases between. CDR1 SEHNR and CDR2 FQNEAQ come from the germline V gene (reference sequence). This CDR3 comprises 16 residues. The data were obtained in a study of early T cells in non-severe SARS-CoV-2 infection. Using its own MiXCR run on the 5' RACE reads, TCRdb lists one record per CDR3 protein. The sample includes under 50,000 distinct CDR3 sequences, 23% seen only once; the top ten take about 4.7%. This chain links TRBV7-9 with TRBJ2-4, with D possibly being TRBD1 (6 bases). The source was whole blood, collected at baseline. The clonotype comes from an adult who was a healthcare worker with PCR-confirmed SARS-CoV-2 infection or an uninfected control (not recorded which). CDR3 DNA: TGTGCCAGCAGCCACAATCAGGGGTACGCCAAAAACATTCAGTACTTC. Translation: CASSHNQGYAKNIQYF.